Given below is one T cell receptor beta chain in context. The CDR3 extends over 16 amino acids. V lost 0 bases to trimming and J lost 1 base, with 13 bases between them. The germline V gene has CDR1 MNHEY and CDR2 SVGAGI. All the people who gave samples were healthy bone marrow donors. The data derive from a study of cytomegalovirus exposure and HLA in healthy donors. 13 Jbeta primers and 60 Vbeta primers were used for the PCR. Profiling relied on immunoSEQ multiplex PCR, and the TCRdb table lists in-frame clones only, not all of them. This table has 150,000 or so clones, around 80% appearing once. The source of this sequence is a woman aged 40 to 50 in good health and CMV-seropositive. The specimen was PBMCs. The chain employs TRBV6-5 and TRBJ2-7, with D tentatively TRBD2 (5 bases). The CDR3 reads CASSYSLAGLSYEQYF. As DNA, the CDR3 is TGTGCCAGCAGTTACTCGCTAGCCGGCTTATCCTACGAGCAGTACTTC.